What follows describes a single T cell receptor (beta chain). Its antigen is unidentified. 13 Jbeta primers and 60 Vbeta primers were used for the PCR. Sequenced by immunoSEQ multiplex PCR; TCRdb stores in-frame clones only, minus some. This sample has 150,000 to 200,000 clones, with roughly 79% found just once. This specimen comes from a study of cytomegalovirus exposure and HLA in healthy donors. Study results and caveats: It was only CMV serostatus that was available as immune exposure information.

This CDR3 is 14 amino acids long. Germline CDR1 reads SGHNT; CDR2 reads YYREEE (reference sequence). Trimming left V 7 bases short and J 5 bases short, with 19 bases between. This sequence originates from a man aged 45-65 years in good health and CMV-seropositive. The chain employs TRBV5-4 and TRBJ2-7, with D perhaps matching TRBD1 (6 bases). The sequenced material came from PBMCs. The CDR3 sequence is CASGKRRDTHEQYF. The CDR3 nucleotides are TGTGCCAGCGGCAAGAGACGGGACACTCACGAGCAGTACTTC.